Shown below are 3 T cell receptor beta chains from a single sample sequenced in a study of blood T cell repertoires in COVID-19 (dated by TCRdb to 2019 to 2021). The library was produced with the immunoSEQ multiplex PCR assay. What TCRdb holds here is the immuneACCESS table cut down to in-frame rearrangements. Part of the clones is not present; checked against another copy, under half of the missing clones reflect an unresolved V gene, and the others are unexplained. The sample table lists over 100,000 clones, roughly 77% of them with a count of one. The top ten clonotypes cover 16% of the sample. Sequenced material: peripheral blood. The source of these receptors is a man aged 55 to 69 with active or convalescent COVID-19.

This CDR3 is CASRTGNTGNEQFF. CDR3 DNA: TGTGCCAGCAGGACAGGGAATACGGGCAATGAGCAGTTCTTC. The chain employs TRBV6-5 and TRBJ2-1; TRBD1 aligns across 7 bases. J gave up 6 bases and V 6 bases, and 8 bases lay outside the gene matches. Germline CDR1 MNHEY, CDR2 SVGAGI. This CDR3 region has 14 residues.

The chain links TRBV28 to TRBJ2-7; 10 bases fit TRBD2. The CDR3 sequence is 15 residues long. CDR1 is MDHEN, CDR2 SYDVKM, per germline. The ends lost 5 bases at V and 5 bases at J; junction bases unmatched: 9. The CDR3 DNA follows: TGTGCCAGCAGTCCGACCAAGCGGGAGGGCCACGAGCAGTACTTC. Translation: CASSPTKREGHEQYF. Together with reference TRBV28 and TRBJ2-7, the CDR3 gives the full variable domain: DVKVTQSSRYLVKRTGEKVFLECVQDMDHENMFWYRQDPGLGLRLIYFSYDVKMKEKGDIPEGYSVSREKKERFSLILESASTNQTSMYLCASSPTKREGHEQYFGPGTRLTVT.

This chain uses TRBV2 with TRBJ2-1, with 13 bases that match TRBD2. CDR3 length: 15 amino acids. With 7 bases clipped from V and 9 bases from J, the junction kept 9 bases outside the gene matches. The germline gives CDR1 SNHLY, CDR2 FYNNEI. The CDR3 bases are TGTGCCAGCAAGTTACTAGCGGGAGGGCCCGGTGAGCAGTTCTTC. As protein: CASKLLAGGPGEQFF.